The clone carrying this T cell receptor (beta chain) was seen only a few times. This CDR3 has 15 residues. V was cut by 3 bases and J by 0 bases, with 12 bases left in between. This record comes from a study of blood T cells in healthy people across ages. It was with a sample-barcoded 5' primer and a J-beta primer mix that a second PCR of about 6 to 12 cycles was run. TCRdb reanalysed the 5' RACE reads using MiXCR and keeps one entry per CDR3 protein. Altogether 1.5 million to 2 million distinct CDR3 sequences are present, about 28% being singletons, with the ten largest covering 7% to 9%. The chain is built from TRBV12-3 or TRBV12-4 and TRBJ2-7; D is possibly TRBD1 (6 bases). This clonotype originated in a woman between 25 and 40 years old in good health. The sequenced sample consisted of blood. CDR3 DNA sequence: TGTGCCAGCAGTTTGAATATGGGGGCCTCCTACGAGCAGTACTTC. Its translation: CASSLNMGASYEQYF.